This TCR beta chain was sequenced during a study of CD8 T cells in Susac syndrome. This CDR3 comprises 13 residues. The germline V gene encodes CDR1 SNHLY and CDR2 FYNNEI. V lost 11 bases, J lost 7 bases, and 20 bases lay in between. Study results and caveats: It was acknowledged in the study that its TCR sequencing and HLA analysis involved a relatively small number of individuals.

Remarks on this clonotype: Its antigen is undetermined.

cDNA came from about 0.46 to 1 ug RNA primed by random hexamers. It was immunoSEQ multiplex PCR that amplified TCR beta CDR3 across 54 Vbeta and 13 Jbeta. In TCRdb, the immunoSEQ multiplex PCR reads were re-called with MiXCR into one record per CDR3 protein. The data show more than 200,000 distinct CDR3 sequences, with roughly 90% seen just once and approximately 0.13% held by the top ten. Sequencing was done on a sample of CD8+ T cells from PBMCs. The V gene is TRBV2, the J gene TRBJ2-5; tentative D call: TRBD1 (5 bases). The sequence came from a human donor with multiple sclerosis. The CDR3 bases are TGTGCCCCACTGGGCCAGGGCACCGGGACCCAGTACTTC. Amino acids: CAPLGQGTGTQYF.